One sample yielded the 27 T cell receptor beta chains listed below, sequenced in a study of Ad26.COV2.S vaccination and SARS-CoV-2 variants. Clones were read by immunoSEQ multiplex PCR, and TCRdb kept only the in-frame ones, dropping some. The table records some 340,000 clones, more than 70% of them present only once. Treatment denoted: roughly 20 received Ad26.COV2.S at low or high dose, single or two shots; roughly five received placebo; per-sample allocation not given. The samples were gathered on day 63 after the first injection of vaccine or placebo. The sequenced sample was peripheral blood, obtained in a trial of Ad26.COV2.S vaccine versus placebo. These receptors were taken from a person between 18 and 59 years old who received the Ad26.COV2.S COVID-19 vaccine or a placebo.

This clone was seen only a few times. The J gene is TRBJ1-6, the V gene TRBV7-9; D is unresolved. CDR3 length equals 13 residues. Trimming stripped 3 bases from V and 8 bases from J, with 8 bases between. Germline V gene sequence: CDR1 SEHNR, CDR2 FQNEAQ (reference sequence). The DNA of the CDR3 is TGTGCCAGCAGCTTTAAAGATCATTCACCCCTCCACTTT. Translated, it gives CASSFKDHSPLHF.

The chain uses TRBV18 and TRBJ2-5; D might be TRBD2 (7 bases). Germline V CDR1 and CDR2: KGHSH, LQKENI. The CDR3 contains 15 residues. Trimming took off 1 base at V and 4 bases at J, with 13 bases between the two ends. DNA of the CDR3: TGTGCCAGCTCACCACTTGGCGGGGGCCCAGAGACCCAGTACTTC. It translates to CASSPLGGGPETQYF.

This chain uses TRBV5-8 with TRBJ1-1; tentative D call: TRBD1 (5 bases). V was trimmed by 2 bases and J by 4 bases, leaving 9 bases between them. Germline values: CDR1 SGHTS, CDR2 YDEGEE. The CDR3 consists of 13 residues. CDR3 coding DNA: TGTGCCAGCAGCTTAATGGGGGGCACTGAAGCTTTCTTT. It is translated as CASSLMGGTEAFF.

The chain carries TRBV5-6 and TRBJ2-6; TRBD1 agrees at 11 bases. V dropped 4 bases and J dropped 4; count of bases not matched to a gene: 13. Per the germline V gene, CDR1 is SGHDT and CDR2 is YYEEEE. This CDR3 is built from 19 residues. This CDR3 reads CASSTYRTGGSSGANVLTF. In DNA, the CDR3 is TGTGCCAGCAGCACATACCGGACAGGGGGCAGCTCCGGGGCCAACGTCCTGACTTTC.

This chain uses TRBV18 with TRBJ1-2; D might be TRBD1 (5 bases). The length of the CDR3 is 12 residues. Between the trimmed V and J ends, which lost 1 base and 9 bases, there was a span of 9 bases. From germline, CDR1 is KGHSH and CDR2 LQKENI. The chain's CDR3 is CASSPRGMSYTF. The CDR3 coding sequence is TGTGCCAGCTCACCACGGGGCATGAGCTACACCTTC.

The J gene is TRBJ1-3, the V gene TRBV7-2, with D hard to call. The V gene lost 2 bases and the J gene lost 0 bases, with 20 bases spanning the gap. The CDR3 consists of 19 residues. Germline V gene lookup returns CDR1 SGHTA and CDR2 FQGNSA. This CDR3 is CASSLLPVTESISGNTIYF. The CDR3 DNA reads as TGTGCCAGCAGCTTATTGCCCGTAACGGAGTCGATCTCTGGAAACACCATATATTTT.

The J gene is TRBJ2-7, the V gene TRBV7-9; D perhaps matches TRBD2 (5 bases). The V end was cut by 1 base, the J end by 2 bases, with 12 bases between. The CDR3 runs to 15 residues. CDR1 is SEHNR, CDR2 FQNEAQ, per germline (reference sequence). CDR3 bases: TGTGCCAGCAGCTTAGTTTCCGGGAAACCCTACGAGCAGTACTTC. It is translated as CASSLVSGKPYEQYF. Full variable domain (rest looked up from reference TRBV7-9 and TRBJ2-7): DTGVSQNPRHKITKRGQNVTFRCDPISEHNRLYWYRQTLGQGPEFLTYFQNEAQLEKSRLLSDRFSAERPKGSFSTLEIQRTEQGDSAMYLCASSLVSGKPYEQYFGPGTRLTVT.

The chain uses TRBV19 and TRBJ1-1; D is perhaps TRBD1 (6 bases). Per the germline V gene, CDR1 is LNHDA and CDR2 is SQIVND (reference sequence). With 3 bases removed from V and 7 bases from J, the gap between germline ends came to 12 bases. The CDR3 covers 13 residues. This CDR3 is CASSIRGAGEAFF. The CDR3 DNA is TGTGCCAGTAGTATTCGGGGGGCTGGTGAAGCTTTCTTT.

The chain is built from TRBV5-8 and TRBJ1-6, with TRBD1 identical over 8 bases. The CDR3 extends over 14 amino acids. V gave up 1 base and J gave up 7 bases; unmatched junction bases: 1. Germline values: CDR1 SGHTS, CDR2 YDEGEE. As DNA, the CDR3 is TGTGCCAGCAGCTTGAGGACAGGGAATTCACCCCTCCACTTT. Its translation is CASSLRTGNSPLHF.

This chain connects TRBV2 to TRBJ2-7; 7 bases align to TRBD1. Germline lookup yields CDR1 SNHLY and CDR2 FYNNEI. V lost 4 bases to trimming and J lost 3 bases; unmatched junction nucleotides: 6. The CDR3 totals 14 residues. CDR3 sequence reads: CASSARQGHYEQYF. CDR3 nucleotides: TGTGCCAGCAGTGCCCGACAGGGTCACTACGAGCAGTACTTC.

The chain links TRBV7-2 to TRBJ2-3; 7 nucleotides agree with TRBD1. CDR1 and CDR2 from the germline V gene are SGHTA and FQGNSA. V was pared by 5 bases and J by 2 bases, with 7 bases of the junction left unmatched. The length of the CDR3 is 15 residues. The CDR3 coding sequence is TGTGCCAGCAGCCAACAGGGGCCCTCCACAGATACGCAGTATTTT. Translating it yields CASSQQGPSTDTQYF.

CDR3 in DNA: TGTGCCAGCAGCGAAGGGCAGTCCCGGAGGACTAATGAAAAACTGTTTTTT. As protein: CASSEGQSRRTNEKLFF. The V gene is TRBV7-9, the J gene TRBJ1-4; D is undetermined. This CDR3 is 17 amino acids long. CDR1 SEHNR and CDR2 FQNEAQ come from the germline V gene (reference sequence). Trimming stripped 5 bases from V and 2 bases from J, with 18 bases between.

The chain combines TRBV29-1 with TRBJ1-2; D is unresolved. This CDR3 region has 11 residues. Germline V gene data show CDR1 as SQVTM and CDR2 as ANQGSEA. V lost 6 bases and J 5 bases, leaving 10 bases between the germline ends. The CDR3 loop is CSVGGGYGYTF. The CDR3 DNA reads TGCAGCGTAGGAGGAGGGTATGGCTACACCTTC.

The chain carries TRBV5-1 and TRBJ2-1, with D possibly TRBD2 on 5 matching bases. CDR3 length: 14 amino acids. V was clipped by 3 bases and J by 2 bases, with 9 bases between them. CDR1 is SGHRS and CDR2 is YFSETQ in the germline V gene. CDR3 residues: CASSSLATYNEQFF. The CDR3 DNA reads as TGCGCCAGCAGCTCGCTAGCCACCTACAATGAGCAGTTCTTC.

Ten or more counts support this clone. The J gene is TRBJ1-2, the V gene TRBV7-8; D is possibly TRBD1 (5 bases). The germline gives CDR1 SGHVS, CDR2 FQNEAQ. The CDR3 is 18 amino acids. The V and J ends lost 5 bases and 8 bases respectively, with 30 bases between them. The CDR3 is CASSPRYSRQDSVGGYTF. For the CDR3, the DNA is TGTGCCAGCAGCCCTCGGTACTCGCGACAAGACAGTGTTGGGGGCTACACCTTC.

The chain links TRBV27 to TRBJ1-6, with 8 bases matching TRBD1. The ends lost 5 bases at V and 7 bases at J; junction bases unmatched: 10. This CDR3 has 16 residues. Germline V gene sequence: CDR1 MNHEY, CDR2 SMNVEV (reference sequence). CDR3 nucleotide sequence: TGTGCCAGCAGTCCCAGGACAGGGACTAAAAATTCACCCCTCCACTTT. Its translation: CASSPRTGTKNSPLHF.

J is TRBJ2-2 and V is TRBV19; D is unclear. This CDR3 is 13 amino acids long. The germline V gene encodes CDR1 LNHDA and CDR2 SQIVND (reference sequence). V was pared by 5 bases and J by 6 bases, with 10 bases between. This chain's CDR3 is CASSVGFPGELFF. The CDR3 nucleotides read TGTGCCAGTAGTGTGGGGTTTCCCGGGGAGCTGTTTTTT.

V usage is TRBV5-6 and J usage is TRBJ2-5; a weak D match, TRBD2 (6 bases). Trimming stripped 4 bases from V and 3 bases from J, with 10 bases between. CDR3 length: 13 amino acids. The germline CDR1 and CDR2 sequences are SGHDT and YYEEEE. The CDR3 spells CASSQGLEETQYF. Written as DNA, the CDR3 is TGTGCCAGCAGCCAGGGACTTGAAGAGACCCAGTACTTC.

The chain has TRBV20-1 and TRBJ1-4; the D gene is possibly TRBD1 (5 bases). Trimming cost V 3 bases and J 10 bases, with 9 bases left between them. CDR3 length equals 11 residues. Per the germline V gene, CDR1 is DFQATT and CDR2 is SNEGSKA (reference sequence). The CDR3 DNA sequence: TGCAGTGCTAGCGGGGCTGGAAAACTGTTTTTT. This gives the protein CSASGAGKLFF.

To note about this clone: This sample also contains other DNA sequences that code for the same CDR3. The chain carries TRBV15 and TRBJ1-4; perhaps TRBD1 as D (5 bases). CDR1 is LNHNV, CDR2 YYDKDF, per germline (reference sequence). V gave up 0 bases and J gave up 7 bases, with 9 bases separating them. The CDR3 loop spans 14 amino acids. CDR3 in amino acids: CATSRDWGVEKLFF. The CDR3 DNA is TGTGCCACCAGCAGAGATTGGGGGGTTGAAAAACTGTTTTTT.

This clone was seen only once. The CDR3 nucleotides are TGCGCCAGCAGCCAAGATACTAGCGGGGTGATCTCCTACGAGCAGTACTTC. This translates into CASSQDTSGVISYEQYF. V usage is TRBV4-3 and J usage is TRBJ2-7; 10 bases fit TRBD2. The CDR3 totals 17 residues. V was pared by 0 bases and J by 0 bases, with 5 bases of the junction left unmatched. Germline assignment: CDR1 LGHNA and CDR2 YSLEER.

CDR3 protein: CASTTVQGTDGYTF. Here the CDR3 DNA reads TGTGCCAGTACCACAGTTCAGGGAACTGATGGCTACACCTTC. The rearrangement joins TRBV19 to TRBJ1-2; D possibly corresponds to TRBD1 (5 bases). V lost 7 bases and J lost 6, with 18 bases in between. This CDR3 is 14 amino acids long. Germline V CDR1 and CDR2: LNHDA, SQIVND (reference sequence).

The chain is built from TRBV6-5 and TRBJ1-1, with D possibly TRBD1 on 6 matching bases. V shed 4 bases and J shed 6 bases, with 9 bases lying between them. The germline V gene encodes CDR1 MNHEY and CDR2 SVGAGI. CDR3 length equals 12 residues. CDR3 residues: CASSLQGSEAFF. The CDR3 DNA is TGTGCCAGCAGTTTACAGGGATCTGAAGCTTTCTTT.

The chain combines TRBV10-1 with TRBJ2-7; D is unresolved. CDR1 is WNHNN, CDR2 SYGVQD, per germline (reference sequence). The CDR3 is 16 residues long. V lost 3 bases to trimming and J lost 0 bases, with 15 bases between them. DNA of the CDR3: TGCGCCAGCAGTGACCTTTACAAGGCAAACTCCTACGAGCAGTACTTC. This codes for CASSDLYKANSYEQYF.

The V gene is TRBV7-2, the J gene TRBJ2-3; 10 nucleotides align to TRBD1. Trimming removed 2 bases from V and 3 bases from J; junction bases left unmatched: 5. This CDR3 is 16 amino acids long. Germline V lookup: CDR1 SGHTA, CDR2 FQGNSA. CDR3 amino acids: CASSLRPGQGTDTQYF. CDR3 DNA sequence: TGTGCCAGCAGCTTAAGGCCGGGACAGGGGACAGATACGCAGTATTTT.

J is TRBJ2-3 and V is TRBV2; tentative D call: TRBD2 (6 bases). Trimming removed 4 bases from V and 7 bases from J, with 18 bases in between. The length of the CDR3 is 15 residues. Germline loops: CDR1 SNHLY, CDR2 FYNNEI. In nucleotides, the CDR3 is TGTGCCAGCAGTGCGGGCGGGGAGAGATTATATACGCAGTATTTT. Translation: CASSAGGERLYTQYF. Looking up the rest from reference TRBV2 and TRBJ2-3 gives the full variable domain: EPEVTQTPSHQVTQMGQEVILRCVPISNHLYFYWYRQILGQKVEFLVSFYNNEISEKSEIFDDQFSVERPDGSNFTLKIRSTKLEDSAMYFCASSAGGERLYTQYFGPGTRLTVL.

The gene calls are TRBV6-5 and TRBJ2-7, with D possibly being TRBD1 or TRBD2 (6 bases each). CDR1 is MNHEY and CDR2 is SVGAGI in the germline V gene. The CDR3 consists of 15 residues. The germline V and J ends were trimmed by 7 bases and 5 bases, with 21 bases remaining between them. The CDR3, as DNA: TGTGCCAGCATAAGGGGGGTACAGGGAGTCGACGAGCAGTACTTC. Translating it yields CASIRGVQGVDEQYF.